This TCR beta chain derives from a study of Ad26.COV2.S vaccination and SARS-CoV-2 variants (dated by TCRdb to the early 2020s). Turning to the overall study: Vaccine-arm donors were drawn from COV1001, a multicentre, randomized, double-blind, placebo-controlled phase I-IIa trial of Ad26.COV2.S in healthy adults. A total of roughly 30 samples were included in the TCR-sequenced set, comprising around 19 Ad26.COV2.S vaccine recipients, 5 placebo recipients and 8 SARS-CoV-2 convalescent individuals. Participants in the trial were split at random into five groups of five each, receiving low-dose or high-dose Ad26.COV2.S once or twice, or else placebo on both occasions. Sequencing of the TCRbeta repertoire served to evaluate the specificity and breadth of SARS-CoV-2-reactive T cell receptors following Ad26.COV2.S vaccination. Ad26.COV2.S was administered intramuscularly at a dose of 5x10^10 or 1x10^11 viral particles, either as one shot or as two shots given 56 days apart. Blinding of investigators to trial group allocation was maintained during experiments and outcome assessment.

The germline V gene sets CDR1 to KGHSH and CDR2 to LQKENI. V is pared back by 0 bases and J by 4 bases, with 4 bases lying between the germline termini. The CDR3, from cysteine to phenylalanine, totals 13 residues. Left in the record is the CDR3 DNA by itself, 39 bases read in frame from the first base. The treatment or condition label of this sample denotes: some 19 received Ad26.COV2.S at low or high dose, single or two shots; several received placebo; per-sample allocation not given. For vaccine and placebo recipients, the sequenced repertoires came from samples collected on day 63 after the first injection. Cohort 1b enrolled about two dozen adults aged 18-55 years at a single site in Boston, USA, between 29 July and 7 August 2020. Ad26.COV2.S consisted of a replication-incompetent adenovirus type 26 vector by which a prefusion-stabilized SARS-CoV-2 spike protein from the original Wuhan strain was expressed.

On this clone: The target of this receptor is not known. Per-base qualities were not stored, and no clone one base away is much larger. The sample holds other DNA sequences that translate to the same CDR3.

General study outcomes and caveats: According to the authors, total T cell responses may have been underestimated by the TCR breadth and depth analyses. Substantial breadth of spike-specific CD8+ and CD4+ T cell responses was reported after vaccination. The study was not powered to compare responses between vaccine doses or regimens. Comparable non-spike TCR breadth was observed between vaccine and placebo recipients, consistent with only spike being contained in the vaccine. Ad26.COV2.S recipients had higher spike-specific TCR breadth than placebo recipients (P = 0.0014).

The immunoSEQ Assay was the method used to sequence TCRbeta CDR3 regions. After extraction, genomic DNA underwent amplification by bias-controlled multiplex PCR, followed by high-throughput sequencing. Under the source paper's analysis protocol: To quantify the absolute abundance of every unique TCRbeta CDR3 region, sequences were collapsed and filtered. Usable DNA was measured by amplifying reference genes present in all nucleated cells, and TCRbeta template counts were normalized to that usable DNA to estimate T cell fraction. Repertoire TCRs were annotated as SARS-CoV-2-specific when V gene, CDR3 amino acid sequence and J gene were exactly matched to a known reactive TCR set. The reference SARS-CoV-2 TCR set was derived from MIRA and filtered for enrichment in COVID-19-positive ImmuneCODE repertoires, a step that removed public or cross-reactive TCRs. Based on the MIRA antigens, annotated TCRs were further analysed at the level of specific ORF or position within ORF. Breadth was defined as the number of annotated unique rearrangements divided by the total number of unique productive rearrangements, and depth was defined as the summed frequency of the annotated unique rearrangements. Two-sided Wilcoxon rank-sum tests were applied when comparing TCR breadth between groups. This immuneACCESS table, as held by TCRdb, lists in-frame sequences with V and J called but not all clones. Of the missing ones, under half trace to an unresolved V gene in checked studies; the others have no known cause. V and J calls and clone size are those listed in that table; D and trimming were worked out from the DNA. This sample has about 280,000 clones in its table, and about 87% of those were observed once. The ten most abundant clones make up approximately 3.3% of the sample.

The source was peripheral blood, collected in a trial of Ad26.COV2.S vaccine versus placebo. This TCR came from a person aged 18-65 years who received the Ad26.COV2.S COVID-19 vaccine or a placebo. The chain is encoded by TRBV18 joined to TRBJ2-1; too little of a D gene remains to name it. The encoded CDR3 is CASSPPGYNEQFF. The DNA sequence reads TGTGCCAGCTCACCACCGGGGTACAATGAGCAGTTCTTC.